This T cell receptor (beta chain) is drawn from a study of blood T cell repertoires in COVID-19. Background on the study: Sources were T cells, B-cell-depleted T cells, or PBMCs; the material itself was cDNA or gDNA.

The germline gives CDR1 MNHNS, CDR2 SASEGT. CDR3 length: 14 amino acids. The ends were cut back, 4 bases at V and 7 bases at J, with 13 bases in the middle. Original analysis: Amplification from reference gene primers served as the basis for estimated nucleated cell counts. Generated by immunoSEQ multiplex PCR, the TCRdb table keeps only in-frame clones and is missing some. V and J calls and clone size come straight from that table; D and trimming were deduced from the DNA. Of some 340,000 clones listed, more than 70% are singletons. The chain has TRBV6-1 and TRBJ2-2; D is possibly TRBD2 (5 bases). The sequenced sample was peripheral blood. The sequence came from a man aged 25 to 45 with active or convalescent COVID-19. The CDR3 reads CASSGGSHGGELFF. The CDR3 bases are TGTGCCAGCAGTGGAGGGAGTCATGGCGGGGAGCTGTTTTTT.